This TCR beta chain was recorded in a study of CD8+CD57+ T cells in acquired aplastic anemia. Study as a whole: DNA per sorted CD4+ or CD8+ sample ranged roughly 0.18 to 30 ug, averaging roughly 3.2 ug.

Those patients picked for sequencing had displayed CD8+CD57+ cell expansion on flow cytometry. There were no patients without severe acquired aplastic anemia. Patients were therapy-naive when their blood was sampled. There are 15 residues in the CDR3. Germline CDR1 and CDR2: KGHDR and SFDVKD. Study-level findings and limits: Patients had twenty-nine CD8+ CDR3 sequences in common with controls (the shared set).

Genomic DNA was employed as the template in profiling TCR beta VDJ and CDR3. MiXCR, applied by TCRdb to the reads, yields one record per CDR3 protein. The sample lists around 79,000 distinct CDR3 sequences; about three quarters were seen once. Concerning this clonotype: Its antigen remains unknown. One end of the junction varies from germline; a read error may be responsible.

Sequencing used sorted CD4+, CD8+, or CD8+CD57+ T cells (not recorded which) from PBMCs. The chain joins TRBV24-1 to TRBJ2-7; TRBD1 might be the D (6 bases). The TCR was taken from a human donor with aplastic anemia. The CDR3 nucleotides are TGTGCCACCAGTGATTTCCAGGGGCAGAGCTACGAGCAGTGCTTC. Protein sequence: CATSDFQGQSYEQCF.